This T cell receptor beta chain was profiled in a study of T cells in localized non-small cell lung cancer. Points from the study as a whole: There were a median around 57 of the top 100 tumor clones appearing in adjacent lung.

Note on this clone: Antigen: not known.

Profiling relied on immunoSEQ multiplex PCR, and the TCRdb table lists in-frame clones only, not all of them. The sample contains about 31,000 clones, 80% to 90% of which appear only once. Germline V CDR1 and CDR2: SNHLY, FYNNEI. The CDR3 is 13 amino acids. Trimming took 6 bases from V and 3 from J; bases not matched to a gene: 3. The gene calls are TRBV2 and TRBJ1-1; 8 bases are shared with TRBD1. The TCR comes from a woman aged 40-75 years with stage I lung adenocarcinoma. The sequencing here drew on peripheral blood, taken before any cancer treatment. The CDR3 protein is CASRPTGDTEAFF. CDR3 DNA sequence: TGTGCCAGCAGGCCGACAGGGGACACTGAAGCTTTCTTT. The full variable domain, its missing parts supplied by reference TRBV2 and TRBJ1-1, is EPEVTQTPSHQVTQMGQEVILRCVPISNHLYFYWYRQILGQKVEFLVSFYNNEISEKSEIFDDQFSVERPDGSNFTLKIRSTKLEDSAMYFCASRPTGDTEAFFGQGTRLTVV.